A single sample is the source of the 17 T cell receptor beta chains below, sequenced in a study of blood T cell repertoires in COVID-19. Profiling relied on immunoSEQ multiplex PCR, and the TCRdb table lists in-frame clones only, not all of them. There are over 250,000 clones in the sample; around 85% occur only once, and 5% to 6.5% lies in the top ten. Sequencing used peripheral blood. The receptors come from a man aged 50 or older with active or convalescent COVID-19.

The chain employs TRBV28 and TRBJ2-1; no clear D. This CDR3 region has 13 residues. V gave up 6 bases and J gave up 12 bases, with 18 bases separating them. CDR1 MDHEN and CDR2 SYDVKM come from the germline V gene. The CDR3 here is CASSPQVGLSQFF. CDR3 coding DNA: TGTGCCAGCAGCCCTCAGGTTGGCCTTTCGCAGTTCTTC.

The chain links TRBV18 to TRBJ1-6; perhaps TRBD1 as D (5 bases). Germline-derived CDR1 and CDR2 are KGHSH and LQKENI. The CDR3 is 17 residues long. V gave up 3 bases and J gave up 5 bases, with 17 bases separating them. CDR3 nucleotides: TGTGCCAGCTCACCGGTCAGGGTTCTAGGAGATAATTCACCCCTCCACTTT. It specifies CASSPVRVLGDNSPLHF.

V and J are TRBV5-1 and TRBJ2-7; a possible D gene is TRBD1 (5 bases). The CDR3 runs to 15 residues. Germline-derived CDR1 and CDR2 are SGHRS and YFSETQ. V was clipped by 0 bases and J by 6 bases, with 16 bases between them. CDR3 region: CASSLAGPLGAEQYF. The CDR3 DNA follows: TGCGCCAGCAGCTTGGCCGGGCCTCTAGGGGCCGAGCAGTACTTC.

The V gene is TRBV7-2, the J gene TRBJ2-1, with TRBD1 matching over 7 bases. Per the germline V gene, CDR1 is SGHTA and CDR2 is FQGNSA. The CDR3 covers 15 residues. Trimming took 6 bases from V and 2 from J; bases not matched to a gene: 7. The CDR3 is CASSPNRGAYNEQFF. In nucleotides, the CDR3 is TGTGCCAGCAGTCCCAACAGGGGAGCCTACAATGAGCAGTTCTTC.

J is TRBJ1-2 and V is TRBV11-2; 11 bases map to TRBD1. The CDR3 spans 15 residues. Losses at the gene ends were 4 bases for V and 3 bases for J; bases not matched to a gene: 4. Germline CDR1 and CDR2: SGHAT and FQNNGV. The CDR3 region has the DNA TGTGCCAGCAGCTCGAGGACAGGGGGCGACTATGGCTACACCTTC. Translated, it gives CASSSRTGGDYGYTF.

The rearrangement links TRBV9 to TRBJ2-7, with D possibly matching TRBD2 (6 bases). Germline loops: CDR1 SGDLS, CDR2 YYNGEE. Trimming cost V 0 bases and J 3 bases, with 10 bases left between them. The CDR3 has 14 residues. CDR3: CASSVDGSGYEQYF. CDR3 bases: TGTGCCAGCAGCGTAGATGGTAGCGGCTACGAGCAGTACTTC.

The chain employs TRBV11-2 and TRBJ2-7; possible D gene TRBD1, 5 bases. V was pared by 2 bases and J by 6 bases, with 17 bases between. Germline CDR1 and CDR2: SGHAT and FQNNGV. This CDR3 has 15 residues. CDR3 nucleotides: TGTGCCAGCAGCTTAAACCAGGGTCAAGAGCGCGAGCAGTACTTC. Translation gives CASSLNQGQEREQYF.

On this clone: The same CDR3 is also encoded by other DNA sequences in this sample. V gene TRBV14 combines with J gene TRBJ2-7, with D unresolved. Per the germline V gene, CDR1 is SGHDN and CDR2 is FVKESK. Trimming removed 1 base from V and 0 bases from J, with 4 bases in between. The CDR3 has 13 residues. The CDR3 sequence: CASSQVSSYEQYF. The CDR3 DNA reads TGTGCCAGCAGCCAAGTGAGCTCCTACGAGCAGTACTTC.

This clone was recorded a few times. The chain uses TRBV11-2 and TRBJ2-1; tentative D call: TRBD2 (5 bases). From germline, CDR1 is SGHAT and CDR2 FQNNGV. This CDR3 contains 12 residues. V was clipped by 4 bases and J by 7 bases, with 8 bases between them. The DNA for the CDR3 is TGTGCCAGCAGCTCCGGGGTAAATGAGCAGTTCTTC. Translation: CASSSGVNEQFF.

The CDR3 DNA is TGTGCCAGCAGCCGCGGGACAGAACGCAATCAGCCCCAGCATTTT. As protein: CASSRGTERNQPQHF. This chain connects TRBV7-9 to TRBJ1-5, with TRBD1 matching 7 bases. There are 15 residues in the CDR3. V trimming: 5 bases; J trimming: 2 bases; junction bases outside the gene matches: 6. The germline gives CDR1 SEHNR, CDR2 FQNEAQ (reference sequence).

V usage is TRBV19 and J usage is TRBJ1-6; 7 bases align to TRBD1. The germline gives CDR1 LNHDA, CDR2 SQIVND (reference sequence). This CDR3 comprises 14 residues. V lost 11 bases, J lost 9 bases, and 13 bases stayed unmatched. DNA for the CDR3: TGTGCCTCCAACCCGGGACAGTGGATTTCACCCCTCCACTTT. It codes for CASNPGQWISPLHF. The full variable domain, its missing parts supplied by reference TRBV19 and TRBJ1-6, is DGGITQSPKYLFRKEGQNVTLSCEQNLNHDAMYWYRQDPGQGLRLIYYSQIVNDFQKGDIAEGYSVSREKKESFPLTVTSAQKNPTAFYLCASNPGQWISPLHFGNGTRLTVT.

This chain uses TRBV5-1 with TRBJ1-1, with a possible D match to TRBD1 (5 bases). The CDR3 runs to 16 residues. V dropped 1 base and J dropped 5 bases, with 18 bases sitting between them. Germline V lookup: CDR1 SGHRS, CDR2 YFSETQ. The CDR3 coding sequence is TGCGCCAGCAGCTTGAATCGGGGGGTCATTTCGACTGAAGCTTTCTTT. Translation: CASSLNRGVISTEAFF.

The CDR3 is CASSRDRLNTEAFF. CDR3 nucleotide sequence: TGTGCCAGTAGTCGGGACAGACTGAACACTGAAGCTTTCTTT. The rearrangement joins TRBV19 to TRBJ1-1, with 7 bases matching TRBD1. J was trimmed by 0 bases and V by 5 bases; bases with no gene match: 3. The CDR3 contains 14 residues. Germline CDR1 LNHDA, CDR2 SQIVND (reference sequence).

This clone appeared once. V gene TRBV6-4 combines with J gene TRBJ2-3, with 8 bases lining up with TRBD2. The CDR3 is 16 residues long. After removal of 5 bases from V and 2 bases from J, the junction contained 9 bases not matched to a gene. CDR1 is MRHNA and CDR2 is SNTAGT in the germline V gene. This CDR3 is CASSLASGFHTDTQYF. The CDR3 DNA reads TGTGCCAGCAGTCTTGCTAGCGGGTTCCACACAGATACGCAGTATTTT.

The rearrangement joins TRBV27 to TRBJ2-1, with D possibly being TRBD2 (5 bases). The CDR3 spans 13 residues. Trimming pared 2 bases from V and 7 bases from J, leaving 9 bases between. The V gene's germline CDR1 is MNHEY and CDR2 SMNVEV (reference sequence). The CDR3 DNA reads as TGTGCCAGCAGTTTAGGCCGGGGAAATGAGCAGTTCTTC. As protein: CASSLGRGNEQFF.

This chain connects TRBV3-1 (or the pseudogene TRBV3-2) to TRBJ2-6; TRBD2 matches 10 bases. The ends lost 7 bases at V and 0 bases at J; junction bases unmatched: 3. The CDR3 has 16 amino acids. Per germline, CDR1 LGHDT and CDR2 YNNKEL (reference sequence). Written as DNA, the CDR3 is TGTGCCAGCACCGGACTAGCGGCCTCTGGGGCCAACGTCCTGACTTTC. It specifies CASTGLAASGANVLTF.

The chain joins TRBV30 to TRBJ2-7, with 7 bases lining up with TRBD2. CDR1 and CDR2 from the germline V gene are GTSNPN and SVGIG (reference sequence). V shed 4 bases and J 2 bases; nucleotides not matched to a gene: 8. The CDR3 contains 14 residues. CDR3 nucleotide sequence: TGTGCCTGGAACGGGGGGAGGCCTACCTACGAGCAGTACTTC. Translation: CAWNGGRPTYEQYF.